This is a list of T cell receptor beta chains from one sample in a study of T cell repertoires in cytomegalovirus infection. TCRdb passed the reads through MiXCR, listing each CDR3 protein once. This table has nearly 700,000 distinct CDR3 sequences, around 30% appearing once. These receptors have no identified antigens. This sample comprised cultured PBMCs, obtained from culture after CMV antigen stimulation. The receptor source for this set is a human donor in good health (CMV status not recorded). Some clones in this sample may be carry-over from other donors' samples. Both conserved end residues are part of each CDR3.

v_gene: TRBV28
j_gene: TRBJ2-7
CDR3aa: CASSFALRAGSYEQYF

v_gene: TRBV7-2
j_gene: TRBJ2-3
CDR3aa: CASSRGGSTDTQYF

v_gene: TRBV6-2/TRBV6-3
j_gene: TRBJ1-2
CDR3aa: CASRDTDGYTF

v_gene: TRBV19
j_gene: TRBJ2-7
CDR3aa: CASSMAGSYEQYF

v_gene: TRBV7-6
j_gene: TRBJ2-7
CDR3aa: CASSSDRGNEQYF

v_gene: TRBV2
j_gene: TRBJ2-3
CDR3aa: CASRNRLSTDTQYF

v_gene: TRBV7-2
j_gene: TRBJ2-1
CDR3aa: CASSYGGGPYNEQFF

v_gene: TRBV27
j_gene: TRBJ1-4
CDR3aa: CASSLLSAAVRNEKLFF

v_gene: TRBV29-1
j_gene: TRBJ2-2
CDR3aa: CSVSVAYGELFF

v_gene: TRBV6-1
j_gene: TRBJ1-4
CDR3aa: CASREDQGWGNEKLFF

v_gene: TRBV15
j_gene: TRBJ1-1
CDR3aa: CATSRLRGNTEAFF

v_gene: TRBV7-2
j_gene: TRBJ2-5
CDR3aa: CASSLGGGRPFQETQYF

v_gene: TRBV7-2
j_gene: TRBJ2-2
CDR3aa: CASRPSTGELFF

v_gene: TRBV7-2
j_gene: TRBJ2-7
CDR3aa: CASSFGEIYEQYF

v_gene: TRBV4-1
j_gene: TRBJ1-1
CDR3aa: CASSPRGLSAEAIF

v_gene: TRBV19
j_gene: TRBJ2-7
CDR3aa: CASSPQRGREQYF

v_gene: TRBV7-2
j_gene: TRBJ1-4
CDR3aa: CASSYRGWATNEKLFF

v_gene: TRBV12-3/TRBV12-4
j_gene: TRBJ2-7
CDR3aa: CASSSRTSGSLHEQYF

v_gene: TRBV6-1
j_gene: TRBJ2-7
CDR3aa: CASTTGGWSYEQYF

v_gene: TRBV12-3/TRBV12-4
j_gene: TRBJ2-3
CDR3aa: CASSLGAGGQDTQYF

v_gene: TRBV6-1
j_gene: TRBJ2-3
CDR3aa: CASSNSRTNPDTQYF

v_gene: TRBV11-2
j_gene: TRBJ2-4
CDR3aa: CASSPIRLAKNIQYF

v_gene: TRBV6-2/TRBV6-3
j_gene: TRBJ2-2
CDR3aa: CASSSLLQGRAGGELFF

v_gene: TRBV19
j_gene: TRBJ2-7
CDR3aa: CASSPLTGDEQYF

v_gene: TRBV2
j_gene: TRBJ2-7
CDR3aa: CAVGQPYEQYF

v_gene: TRBV20-1
j_gene: TRBJ2-6
CDR3aa: CSARDNTGANVLTF

v_gene: TRBV20-1
j_gene: TRBJ2-1
CDR3aa: CSARDSRLADNNEQFF

v_gene: TRBV7-2
j_gene: TRBJ1-1
CDR3aa: CASSLVVGQVVAFF

v_gene: TRBV6-1
j_gene: TRBJ1-2
CDR3aa: CASSEAPQGNYGYTF

v_gene: TRBV10-3
j_gene: TRBJ2-3
CDR3aa: CAISPESTDTQYF

v_gene: TRBV12-3/TRBV12-4
j_gene: TRBJ2-3
CDR3aa: CTSSFGLLSGVRPSTDTQYF

v_gene: TRBV6-6
j_gene: TRBJ2-7
CDR3aa: CASSRGSYEQYF